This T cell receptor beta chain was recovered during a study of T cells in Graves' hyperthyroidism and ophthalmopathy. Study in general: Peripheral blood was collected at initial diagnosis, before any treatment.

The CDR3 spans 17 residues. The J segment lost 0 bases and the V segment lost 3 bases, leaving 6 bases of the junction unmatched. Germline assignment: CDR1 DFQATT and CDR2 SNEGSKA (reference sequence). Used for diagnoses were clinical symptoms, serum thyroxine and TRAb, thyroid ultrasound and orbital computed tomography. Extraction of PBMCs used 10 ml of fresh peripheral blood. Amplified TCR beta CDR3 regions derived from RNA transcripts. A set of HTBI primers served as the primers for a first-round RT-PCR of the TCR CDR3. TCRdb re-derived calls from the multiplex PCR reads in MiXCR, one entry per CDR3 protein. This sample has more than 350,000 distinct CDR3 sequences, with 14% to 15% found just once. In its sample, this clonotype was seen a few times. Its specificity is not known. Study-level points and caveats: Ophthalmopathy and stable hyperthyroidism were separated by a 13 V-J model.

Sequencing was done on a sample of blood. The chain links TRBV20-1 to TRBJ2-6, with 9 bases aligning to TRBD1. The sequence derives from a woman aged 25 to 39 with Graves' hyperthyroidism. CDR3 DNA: TGCAGTGCTAGCCATGGGACAGGGAACTCTGGGGCCAACGTCCTGACTTTC. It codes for CSASHGTGNSGANVLTF.